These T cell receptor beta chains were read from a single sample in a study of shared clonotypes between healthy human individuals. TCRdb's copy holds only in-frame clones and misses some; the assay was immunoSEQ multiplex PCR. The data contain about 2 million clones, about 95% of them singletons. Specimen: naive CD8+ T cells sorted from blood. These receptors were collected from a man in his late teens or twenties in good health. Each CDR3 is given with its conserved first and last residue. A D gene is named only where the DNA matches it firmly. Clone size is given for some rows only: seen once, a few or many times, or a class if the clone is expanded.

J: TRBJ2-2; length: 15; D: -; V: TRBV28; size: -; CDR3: CASSFGAGETGELFF; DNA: TGTGCCAGCAGTTTTGGCGCAGGGGAGACCGGGGAGCTGTTTTTT
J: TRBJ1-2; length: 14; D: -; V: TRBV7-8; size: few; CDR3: CASSPQTGMIGYTF; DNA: TGTGCCAGCAGCCCCCAGACAGGAATGATTGGCTACACCTTC
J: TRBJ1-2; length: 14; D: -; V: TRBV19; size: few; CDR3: CASSIDSEFYGYTF; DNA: TGTGCCAGTAGTATTGACAGTGAATTCTATGGCTACACCTTC
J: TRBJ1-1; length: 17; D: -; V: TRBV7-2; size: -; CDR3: CASSQSSHELGNTEAFF; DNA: TGTGCCAGCAGCCAATCTAGTCATGAGTTGGGTAACACTGAAGCTTTCTTT
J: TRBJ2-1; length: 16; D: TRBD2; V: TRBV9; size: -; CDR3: CASSLTSGSSHNEQFF; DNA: TGTGCCAGCAGCTTGACTAGCGGGAGTTCTCACAATGAGCAGTTCTTC
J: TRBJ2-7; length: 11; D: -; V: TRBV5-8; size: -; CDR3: CASSSSHEQYF; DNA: TGTGCCAGCAGCTCTTCCCACGAGCAGTACTTC
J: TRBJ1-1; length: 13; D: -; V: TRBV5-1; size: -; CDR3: CASSTGLGAEAFF; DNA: TGCGCCAGCAGCACAGGGCTGGGGGCTGAAGCTTTCTTT
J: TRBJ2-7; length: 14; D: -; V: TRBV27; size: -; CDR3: CASNKVGALVEQYF; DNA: TGTGCCAGCAATAAGGTCGGAGCCTTGGTTGAGCAGTACTTC
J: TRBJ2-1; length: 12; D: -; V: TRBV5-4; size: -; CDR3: CASSQGVGEQFF; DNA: TGTGCCAGCAGCCAAGGGGTAGGGGAGCAGTTCTTC
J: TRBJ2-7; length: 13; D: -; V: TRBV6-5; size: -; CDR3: CASSYGTSYEQYF; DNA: TGTGCCAGCAGTTACGGTACCTCCTACGAGCAGTACTTC
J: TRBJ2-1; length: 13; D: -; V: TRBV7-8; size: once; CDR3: CASGALPNNEQFF; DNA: TGTGCCAGCGGAGCCTTGCCCAACAATGAGCAGTTCTTC
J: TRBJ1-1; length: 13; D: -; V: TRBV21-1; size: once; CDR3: CASSKEWRTEAFF; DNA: TGTGCCAGCAGCAAAGAGTGGCGGACTGAAGCTTTCTTT
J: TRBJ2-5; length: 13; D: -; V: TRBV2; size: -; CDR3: CASMRTDQETQYF; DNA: TGTGCCAGCATGCGTACCGACCAAGAGACCCAGTACTTC